This entry lists 30 T cell receptor beta chains sequenced from one sample in a study of blood T cells in healthy people across ages. A second 7 to 11 cycle PCR used barcoded and J-beta primers. TCRdb reprocessed the 5' RACE reads via MiXCR and lists one record per CDR3 protein. Of over 950,000 distinct CDR3 sequences listed, roughly half are singletons. Sequencing was performed on blood. Receptors originate from a woman aged 60-75 years in good health.

The chain couples TRBV29-1 to TRBJ2-3, with 7 bases that match TRBD1. V gave up 7 bases and J gave up 1 base; unmatched junction bases: 8. The length of the CDR3 is 14 residues. Looked up from germline, CDR1 is SQVTM and CDR2 is ANQGSEA. The CDR3 sequence is CSASRDSGTDTQYF. CDR3 bases: TGCAGCGCCTCCAGGGACAGCGGCACAGATACGCAGTATTTT.

In DNA form, the CDR3 reads TGTGCCATCAGTGAGCGGAGGACTAGCGGGATACAAGAGACCCAGTACTTC. Protein sequence: CAISERRTSGIQETQYF. V is TRBV10-3 and J is TRBJ2-5, with 12 positions matching TRBD2. CDR1 ENHRY and CDR2 SYGVKD come from the germline V gene. This CDR3 region has 17 residues. Trimming removed 2 bases from V and 2 bases from J; junction bases left unmatched: 6.

This sequence joins TRBV10-3 and TRBJ2-1; 7 positions agree with TRBD1. J gave up 8 bases and V 10 bases, and 5 bases lay outside the gene matches. This CDR3 has 11 residues. Germline lookup yields CDR1 ENHRY and CDR2 SYGVKD. CDR3 DNA sequence: TGTGCCACAGGGCAGGGGGATGAGCAGTTCTTC. It is translated as CATGQGDEQFF.

V gene TRBV27 combines with J gene TRBJ2-1; D is ambiguous. Per the germline V gene, CDR1 is MNHEY and CDR2 is SMNVEV (reference sequence). This CDR3 comprises 11 residues. The V and J ends lost 6 bases and 9 bases respectively, with 9 bases between them. CDR3 DNA: TGTGCCAGCAGCGGTTATACTGAGCAGTTCTTC. This codes for CASSGYTEQFF.

The chain has TRBV5-1 and TRBJ2-3; D may be TRBD2 (5 bases). The CDR3 extends over 14 amino acids. The germline V gene has CDR1 SGHRS and CDR2 YFSETQ. Trimming removed 3 bases at V and 3 bases at J, with 11 bases between. The DNA for the CDR3 is TGCGCCAGCAGCTCGGACTGGGCAACAGATACGCAGTATTTT. Protein product: CASSSDWATDTQYF.

The chain carries TRBV9 and TRBJ1-2, with TRBD1 matching 7 bases. The ends lost 4 bases at V and 6 bases at J; junction bases unmatched: 9. The CDR3 totals 14 residues. From germline, CDR1 is SGDLS and CDR2 YYNGEE. CDR3: CASSSQTGSNGYTF. The CDR3 DNA follows: TGTGCCAGCAGCTCACAGACAGGGTCCAATGGCTACACCTTC. Using reference TRBV9 and TRBJ1-2 for the parts outside the CDR3, the full variable domain is DSGVTQTPKHLITATGQRVTLRCSPRSGDLSVYWYQQSLDQGLQFLIQYYNGEERAKGNILERFSAQQFPDLHSELNLSSLELGDSALYFCASSSQTGSNGYTFGSGTRLTVV.

The chain employs TRBV20-1 and TRBJ2-1; tentatively, D is TRBD1 or TRBD2 (6 bases each). The CDR3 totals 15 residues. Per the germline V gene, CDR1 is DFQATT and CDR2 is SNEGSKA (reference sequence). Trimming took 5 bases from V and 6 from J, leaving 20 bases between them. The DNA of the CDR3 is TGCAGTGCTCAGAGGGGGGATGGGGTAGGCAATGAGCAGTTCTTC. It encodes CSAQRGDGVGNEQFF.

This clonotype was seen only a few times. V usage is TRBV27 and J usage is TRBJ2-5, with 9 bases that match TRBD1. CDR3 length: 15 residues. The V gene end was trimmed by 6 bases and the J gene end by 1 base; junction bases not matched to a gene: 6. The germline V gene encodes CDR1 MNHEY and CDR2 SMNVEV (reference sequence). Written as DNA, the CDR3 is TGTGCCAGCAGCTCACAGGGGGCGTCCCAAGAGACCCAGTACTTC. Translation gives CASSSQGASQETQYF.

The V gene is TRBV12-3 or TRBV12-4, the J gene TRBJ2-4; 8 bases line up with TRBD2. The end of the DNA aligns better with TRBJ2-7, so the J call may be wrong. The length of the CDR3 is 16 residues. The CDR3 bases are TGTGCCAGCGGGCCAGAGGGGGGTAGCGGGGTATACGAGCAGTACTTC. Its protein is CASGPEGGSGVYEQYF.

This chain connects TRBV12-5 to TRBJ2-1; 9 nucleotides agree with TRBD2. Losses at the gene ends were 4 bases for V and 2 bases for J; bases not matched to a gene: 3. Germline V gene sequence: CDR1 LGHNT, CDR2 FRNRAP. This CDR3 region has 15 residues. The CDR3 protein is CASGSVAGAYNEQFF. For the CDR3, the DNA is TGTGCTAGTGGTTCCGTAGCGGGAGCCTACAATGAGCAGTTCTTC.

For this clonotype: Since a much larger clone is just one base distant, this may be a read error. This chain links TRBV29-1 with TRBJ2-5, with 12 bases lining up with TRBD2. The CDR3 totals 14 residues. Germline CDR1 and CDR2: SQVTM and ANQGSEA. With V trimmed by 4 bases and J by 11 bases, 11 bases remained unmatched. The DNA for the CDR3 is TGCAGCGTTGCGGGGACTAGCGGGTCCTACAAGCAGTACTTC. It is translated as CSVAGTSGSYKQYF. The whole variable domain, filled in from reference TRBV29-1 and TRBJ2-5, reads SAVISQKPSRDICQRGTSLTIQCQVDSQVTMMFWYRQQPGQSLTLIATANQGSEATYESGFVIDKFPISRPNLTFSTLTVSNMSPEDSSIYLCSVAGTSGSYKQYFGPGTRLLVL.

A note on this clonotype: At one of its ends the junction is not consistent with the germline gene, which may arise from a read error. The chain combines TRBV10-3 with TRBJ2-1; D may correspond to TRBD1 or TRBD2 (6 bases each). The CDR3 is made up of 13 amino acids. CDR1 is ENHRY and CDR2 is SYGVKD in the germline V gene. CDR3 nucleotide sequence: TGTGCCATTGGAGGGGGGAATTACAATGGGCAGTTCTTC. It specifies CAIGGGNYNGQFF.

This clonotype has a single count. V usage is TRBV5-1 and J usage is TRBJ2-2; D possibly corresponds to TRBD1 (5 bases). Germline CDR1 reads SGHRS; CDR2 reads YFSETQ. This CDR3 is 15 amino acids long. V dropped 0 bases and J dropped 6 bases, with 12 bases sitting between them. The chain's CDR3 is CASSLVPGIAGELFF. Here the CDR3 DNA reads TGCGCCAGCAGCTTGGTACCAGGGATCGCCGGGGAGCTGTTTTTT.

Only a few counts were recorded for this clonotype. The chain has TRBV10-3 and TRBJ2-7, with 7 bases lining up with TRBD1. The CDR3 covers 13 residues. V shed 6 bases and J 4 bases; nucleotides not matched to a gene: 6. Germline CDR1 reads ENHRY; CDR2 reads SYGVKD. CDR3 in DNA: TGTGCCATCAGGCAGGGGGAAGGTTACGAGCAGTACTTC. Its protein is CAIRQGEGYEQYF.

The chain carries TRBV25-1 and TRBJ2-7; D possibly corresponds to TRBD2 (5 bases). The assigned J gene may be wrong: the sequence end matches TRBJ2-5 better. Germline CDR1 and CDR2: MGHDK and SYGVNS. This CDR3 contains 13 residues. CDR3 nucleotide sequence: TGTGCCAGCAGTGAAGGCGGGCTCGAGACCCAGTACTTC. Translation: CASSEGGLETQYF.

Comment on this clonotype: This may arise from a read error, as a much more abundant clone is one base away. The V and J genes are TRBV4-1 and TRBJ2-5, with D possibly being TRBD2 (5 bases). V lost 1 base to trimming and J lost 11 bases, with 14 bases between them. This CDR3 is built from 13 residues. CDR1 MGHRA and CDR2 YSYEKL come from the germline V gene. CDR3 protein: CASSQASLGEQYF. The CDR3 DNA is TGCGCCAGCAGCCAAGCATCCCTGGGAGAGCAGTACTTC.

The chain links TRBV5-5 to TRBJ2-7, with 7 bases identical to TRBD2. The CDR3 extends over 15 amino acids. Germline assignment: CDR1 SGHKS and CDR2 YYEKEE (reference sequence). The junction had 5 bases not matched to a gene; V was cut back by 2 bases and J by 0 bases. The CDR3 sequence is CASSFDGRSSYEQYF. The CDR3 DNA sequence: TGTGCCAGCAGCTTTGACGGGAGGTCCTCCTACGAGCAGTACTTC. Full variable domain (missing parts from reference TRBV5-5 and TRBJ2-7): DAGVTQSPTHLIKTRGQQVTLRCSPISGHKSVSWYQQVLGQGPQFIFQYYEKEERGRGNFPDRFSARQFPNYSSELNVNALLLGDSALYLCASSFDGRSSYEQYFGPGTRLTVT.

V and J are TRBV28 and TRBJ2-7; 7 positions agree with TRBD1. The trim removed 7 bases at V and 3 bases at J, leaving 12 bases unmatched. This CDR3 has 15 residues. Looked up from germline, CDR1 is MDHEN and CDR2 is SYDVKM. The CDR3 region is CASTTTGDGLYEQYF. The CDR3 DNA reads as TGTGCCAGCACCACCACAGGGGACGGTCTCTACGAGCAGTACTTC.

This clonotype was detected ten times or more. The chain combines TRBV5-1 with TRBJ2-7, with TRBD1 as a possible D gene (5 bases). CDR1 and CDR2 (germline): SGHRS, YFSETQ. The CDR3 has 13 residues. Trimming stripped 1 base from V and 3 bases from J, with 8 bases between. The CDR3 bases are TGCGCCAGCAGCTTGTTCCAGGGCTACGAGCAGTACTTC. Protein: CASSLFQGYEQYF.

This clonotype was picked up one time. The chain has TRBV7-9 and TRBJ2-5; D is perhaps TRBD2 (5 bases). The CDR3 has 15 residues. Germline CDR1 reads SEHNR; CDR2 reads FQNEAQ (reference sequence). V was trimmed by 5 bases and J by 0 bases, leaving 13 bases between them. The CDR3 is CASSRGFGDQETQYF. CDR3 DNA: TGTGCCAGCAGCCGAGGGTTTGGGGACCAAGAGACCCAGTACTTC.

The chain links TRBV20-1 to TRBJ1-4; unclear D gene. Germline lookup yields CDR1 DFQATT and CDR2 SNEGSKA (reference sequence). The CDR3 loop spans 16 amino acids. V was shortened by 6 bases and J by 0 bases, with 17 bases between the two germline ends. The CDR3 protein is CSARPGAVATNEKLFF. The CDR3 DNA reads TGCAGTGCCCGGCCCGGCGCTGTAGCAACTAATGAAAAACTGTTTTTT.

This clonotype was seen many times. The chain carries TRBV7-2 and TRBJ2-1, with D hard to call. CDR3 size: 14 residues. V shed 3 bases and J shed 8 bases, with 14 bases lying between them. From germline, CDR1 is SGHTA and CDR2 FQGNSA. The CDR3 nucleotides are TGTGCCAGCAGCTTTTTGGGCGGTTCGTATGAGCAGTTCTTC. It is translated as CASSFLGGSYEQFF. Using reference TRBV7-2 and TRBJ2-1 for the parts outside the CDR3, the full variable domain is GAGVSQSPSNKVTEKGKDVELRCDPISGHTALYWYRQSLGQGLEFLIYFQGNSAPDKSGLPSDRFSAERTGGSVSTLTIQRTQQEDSAVYLCASSFLGGSYEQFFGPGTRLTVL.

V is TRBV12-3 or TRBV12-4 and J is TRBJ2-1; D may be TRBD1 (6 bases). Trimming stripped 3 bases from V and 7 bases from J, with 16 bases between. CDR3 size: 15 residues. CDR3 sequence reads: CASSFPAGVWNEQFF. The CDR3 DNA reads TGTGCCAGCAGTTTTCCCGCAGGGGTCTGGAATGAGCAGTTCTTC.

This clonotype was observed a few times. The gene calls are TRBV11-2 and TRBJ2-1; D is unresolved. CDR3 length: 12 residues. V lost 3 bases and J 7 bases, leaving 7 bases between the germline ends. Germline V gives CDR1 SGHAT, CDR2 FQNNGV. The CDR3 protein is CASSFTLNEQFF. The CDR3 DNA reads TGTGCCAGCAGCTTTACTCTTAATGAGCAGTTCTTC.

This clonotype came up once. V gene TRBV12-3 or TRBV12-4 combines with J gene TRBJ1-1; TRBD1 matches 7 bases. Trimming at V came to 3 bases and at J to 1 base, leaving 5 bases not matched to a gene. The CDR3 is 15 residues long. The CDR3 bases are TGTGCCAGCAGTTTTTCCGGGACAGCGAACACTGAAGCTTTCTTT. This translates into CASSFSGTANTEAFF.

The table lists this clonotype with a few counts. Since a much larger clone is just one base distant, this may be a read error. The J gene is TRBJ2-3, the V gene TRBV7-9; D uncertain. Trimming left V 6 bases short and J 6 bases short, with 7 bases between. CDR3 length: 11 residues. Germline V gene data show CDR1 as SEHNR and CDR2 as FQNEAQ (reference sequence). The CDR3 spells CASRFKDTQYF. In DNA, the CDR3 is TGTGCCAGCAGGTTCAAGGATACGCAGTATTTT.

The chain has TRBV7-9 and TRBJ2-5; perhaps TRBD1 as D (5 bases). Germline V gene sequence: CDR1 SEHNR, CDR2 FQNEAQ (reference sequence). V was trimmed by 5 bases and J by 4 bases, leaving 17 bases between them. CDR3 length equals 15 residues. The CDR3 DNA reads as TGTGCCAGCAGCATACGCGGACAACCCGGAGAGACCCAGTACTTC. Amino acid sequence: CASSIRGQPGETQYF.

In this sample, this clonotype turned up a few times. This chain joins TRBV10-3 and TRBJ2-5; the match to TRBD1 covers 9 bases. The J call may be wrong; the DNA end is better matched by TRBJ2-4. In germline, CDR1 is ENHRY, CDR2 SYGVKD. The CDR3 consists of 14 residues. The CDR3 nucleotides read TGTGCCATCAGTGAACCGACAGGGGGTTACATTCAGTACTTC. This sequence encodes CAISEPTGGYIQYF.

The V gene is TRBV5-1, the J gene TRBJ2-3, with 7 nucleotides matching TRBD2. The length of the CDR3 is 16 residues. Trimming cost V 2 bases and J 6 bases; bases outside gene matches: 12. CDR1 SGHRS and CDR2 YFSETQ come from the germline V gene. The CDR3 loop reads CASSFGLGRESDTQYF. DNA for the CDR3: TGCGCCAGCAGCTTTGGTTTAGGGCGGGAGTCGGATACGCAGTATTTT.

This clonotype was observed a handful of times. The rearrangement joins TRBV25-1 to TRBJ1-6; tentative D call: TRBD1 (6 bases). The CDR3 has 14 residues. Germline-derived CDR1 and CDR2 are MGHDK and SYGVNS. V dropped 3 bases and J dropped 6 bases, with 9 bases sitting between them. The CDR3 reads CASSDTGSNSPLHF. CDR3 sequence (DNA): TGTGCCAGCAGTGACACAGGGAGTAATTCACCCCTCCACTTT.